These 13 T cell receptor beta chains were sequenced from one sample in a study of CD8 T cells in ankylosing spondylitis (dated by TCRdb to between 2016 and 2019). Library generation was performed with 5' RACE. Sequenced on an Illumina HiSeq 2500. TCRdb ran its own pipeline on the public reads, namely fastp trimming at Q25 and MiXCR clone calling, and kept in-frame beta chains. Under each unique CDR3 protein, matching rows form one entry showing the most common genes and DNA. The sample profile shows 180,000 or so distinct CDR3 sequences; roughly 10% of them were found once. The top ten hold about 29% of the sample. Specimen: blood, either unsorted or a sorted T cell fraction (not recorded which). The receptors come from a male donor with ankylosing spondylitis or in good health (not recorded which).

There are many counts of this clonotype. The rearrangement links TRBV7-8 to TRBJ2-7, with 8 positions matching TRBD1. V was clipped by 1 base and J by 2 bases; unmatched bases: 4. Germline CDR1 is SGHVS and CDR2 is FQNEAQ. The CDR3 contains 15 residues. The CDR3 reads CASSLDVTGAYEQYF. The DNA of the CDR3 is TGTGCCAGCAGCTTAGATGTGACAGGGGCCTACGAGCAGTACTTC. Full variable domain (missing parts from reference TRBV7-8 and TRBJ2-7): GAGVSQSPRYKVAKRGQDVALRCDPISGHVSLFWYQQALGQGPEFLTYFQNEAQLDKSGLPSDRFFAERPEGSVSTLKIQRTQQEDSAVYLCASSLDVTGAYEQYFGPGTRLTVT.

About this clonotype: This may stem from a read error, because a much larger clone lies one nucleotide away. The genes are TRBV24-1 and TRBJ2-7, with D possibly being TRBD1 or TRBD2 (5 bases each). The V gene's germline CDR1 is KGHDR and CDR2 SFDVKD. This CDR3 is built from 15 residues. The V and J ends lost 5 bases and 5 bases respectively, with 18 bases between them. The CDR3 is CATSGFTGKDNEQYF. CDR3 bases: TGTGCCACCAGTGGTTTTACCGGGAAGGACAACGAGCAGTACTTC.

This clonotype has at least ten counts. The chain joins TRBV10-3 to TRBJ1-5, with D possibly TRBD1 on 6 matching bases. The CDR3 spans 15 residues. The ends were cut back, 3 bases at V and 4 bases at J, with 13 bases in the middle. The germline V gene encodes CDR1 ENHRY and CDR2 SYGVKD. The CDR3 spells CAISESSGVNQPQHF. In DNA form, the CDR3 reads TGTGCCATCAGTGAATCGTCAGGGGTTAATCAGCCCCAGCATTTT.

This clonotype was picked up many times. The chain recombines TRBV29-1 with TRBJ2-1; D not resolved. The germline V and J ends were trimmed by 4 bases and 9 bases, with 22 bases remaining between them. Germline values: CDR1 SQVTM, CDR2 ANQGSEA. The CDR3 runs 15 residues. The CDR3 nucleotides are TGCAGCGTTGCCCGGGTTGGCGAGGCCATAGGTGAGCAGTTCTTC. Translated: CSVARVGEAIGEQFF.

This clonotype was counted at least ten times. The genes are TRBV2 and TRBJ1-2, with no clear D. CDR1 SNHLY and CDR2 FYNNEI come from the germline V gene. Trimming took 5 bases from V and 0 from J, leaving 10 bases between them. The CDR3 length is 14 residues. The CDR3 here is CASSPVAPNYGYTF. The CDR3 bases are TGTGCCAGCAGTCCCGTGGCACCTAACTATGGCTACACCTTC.

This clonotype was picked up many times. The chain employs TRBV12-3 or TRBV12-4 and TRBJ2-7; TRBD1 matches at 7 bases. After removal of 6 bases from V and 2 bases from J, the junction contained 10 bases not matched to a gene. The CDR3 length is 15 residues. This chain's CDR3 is CASSFTTGSTYEQYF. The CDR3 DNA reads TGTGCCAGCAGCTTCACGACAGGGTCGACCTACGAGCAGTACTTC.

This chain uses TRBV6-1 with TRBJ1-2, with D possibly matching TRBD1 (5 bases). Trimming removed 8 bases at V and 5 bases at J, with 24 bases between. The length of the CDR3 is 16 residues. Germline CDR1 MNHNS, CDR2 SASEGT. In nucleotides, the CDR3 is TGTGCCAGCGGGTTGTCCGGGACGTGGACTAGGTATGGCTACACCTTC. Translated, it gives CASGLSGTWTRYGYTF.

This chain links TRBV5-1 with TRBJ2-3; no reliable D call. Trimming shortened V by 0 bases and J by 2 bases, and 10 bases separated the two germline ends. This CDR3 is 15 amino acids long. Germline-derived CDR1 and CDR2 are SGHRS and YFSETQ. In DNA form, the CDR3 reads TGCGCCAGCAGCTTGGCCGAACGGACCACAGATACGCAGTATTTT. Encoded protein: CASSLAERTTDTQYF.

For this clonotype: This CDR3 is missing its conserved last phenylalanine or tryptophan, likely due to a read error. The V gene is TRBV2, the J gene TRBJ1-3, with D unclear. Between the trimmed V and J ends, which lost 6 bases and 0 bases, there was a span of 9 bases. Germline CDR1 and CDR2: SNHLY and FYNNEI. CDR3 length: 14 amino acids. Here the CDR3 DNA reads TGTGCCAGCAGCTTGGACGCCTCTGGAAACACCATATATTCT. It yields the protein CASSLDASGNTIYS.

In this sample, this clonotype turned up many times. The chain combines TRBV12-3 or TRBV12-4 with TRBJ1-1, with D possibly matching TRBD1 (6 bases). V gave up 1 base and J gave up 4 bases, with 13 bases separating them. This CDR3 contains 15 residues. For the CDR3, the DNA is TGTGCCAGCAGTTTAGACACGGGGGCTTTCACTGAAGCTTTCTTT. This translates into CASSLDTGAFTEAFF.

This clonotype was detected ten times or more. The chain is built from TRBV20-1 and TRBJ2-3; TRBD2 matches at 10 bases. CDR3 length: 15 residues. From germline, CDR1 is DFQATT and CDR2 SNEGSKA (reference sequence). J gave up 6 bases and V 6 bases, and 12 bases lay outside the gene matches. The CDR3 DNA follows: TGCAGTGCCAGAACGAGCGGGGGGGCCGTGGATACGCAGTATTTT. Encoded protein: CSARTSGGAVDTQYF.

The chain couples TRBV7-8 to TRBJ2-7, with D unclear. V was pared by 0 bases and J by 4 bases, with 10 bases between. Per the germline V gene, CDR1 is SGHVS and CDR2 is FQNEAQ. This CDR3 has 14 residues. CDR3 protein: CASSLALTAYEQYF. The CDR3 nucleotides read TGTGCCAGCAGCTTAGCGTTAACAGCATACGAGCAGTACTTC.

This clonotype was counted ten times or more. The CDR3 nucleotides read TGTGCCAGCAATTCCGAGGGCGAAGCTTTCTTT. It encodes CASNSEGEAFF. This rearrangement joins TRBV6-5 to TRBJ1-1; D is unresolved. This CDR3 region has 11 residues. Germline CDR1 reads MNHEY; CDR2 reads SVGAGI. V lost 7 bases, J lost 8 bases, and 11 bases lay in between.